The source of this T cell receptor (beta chain) is a study of chemoradiotherapy in HPV16-positive cancers. About the research overall: Candidate HPV-specific T-cell clones and common TCR motifs came from functional assays in a couple of HPV16-positive patients.

Trimming removed 8 bases at V and 4 bases at J, with 24 bases between. Per the germline V gene, CDR1 is SGHVS and CDR2 is FQNEAQ. This CDR3 comprises 17 residues. TCRdb's copy holds only in-frame clones and misses some; the assay was immunoSEQ multiplex PCR. Seen here are 1,800 or so clones, 81% observed once, and the top ten hold about an eighth. Repertoires were sampled repeatedly during chemoradiotherapy. The origin of this receptor is a human donor with HPV-associated anogenital cancer. The specimen was tumor tissue, collected from a patient who underwent chemoradiotherapy. The chain combines TRBV7-8 with TRBJ2-1; tentatively, D is TRBD1 or TRBD2 (5 bases each). CDR3 residues: CASCEGWDPGGYNEQFF. The CDR3 DNA sequence: TGTGCCAGCTGCGAGGGATGGGATCCTGGGGGATACAATGAGCAGTTCTTC.